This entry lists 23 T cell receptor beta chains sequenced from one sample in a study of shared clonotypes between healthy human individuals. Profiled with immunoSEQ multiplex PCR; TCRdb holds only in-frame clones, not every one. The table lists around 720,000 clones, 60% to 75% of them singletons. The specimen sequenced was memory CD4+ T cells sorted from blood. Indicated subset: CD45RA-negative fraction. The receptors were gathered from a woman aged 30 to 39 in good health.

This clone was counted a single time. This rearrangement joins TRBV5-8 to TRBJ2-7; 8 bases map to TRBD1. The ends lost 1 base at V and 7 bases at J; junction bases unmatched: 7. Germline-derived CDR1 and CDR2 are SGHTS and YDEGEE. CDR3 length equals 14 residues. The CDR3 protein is CASSLKETGAEQYF. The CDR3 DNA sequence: TGTGCCAGCAGCTTGAAAGAGACAGGGGCGGAGCAGTACTTC.

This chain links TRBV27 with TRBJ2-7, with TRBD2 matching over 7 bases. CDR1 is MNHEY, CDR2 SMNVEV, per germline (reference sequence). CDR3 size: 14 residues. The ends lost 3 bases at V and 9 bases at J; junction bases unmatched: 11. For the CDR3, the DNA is TGTGCCAGCAGTTTCGGGACTATTGGTTCGAGGCAGTACTTC. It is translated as CASSFGTIGSRQYF.

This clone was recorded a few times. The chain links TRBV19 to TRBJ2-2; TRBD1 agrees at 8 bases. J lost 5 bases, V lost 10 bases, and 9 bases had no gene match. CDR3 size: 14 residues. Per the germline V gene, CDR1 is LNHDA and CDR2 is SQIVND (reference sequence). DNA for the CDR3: TGTGCCACGACGGGACAGGAGGCGACCGGGGAGCTGTTTTTT. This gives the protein CATTGQEATGELFF. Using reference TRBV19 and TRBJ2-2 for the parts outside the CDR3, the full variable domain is DGGITQSPKYLFRKEGQNVTLSCEQNLNHDAMYWYRQDPGQGLRLIYYSQIVNDFQKGDIAEGYSVSREKKESFPLTVTSAQKNPTAFYLCATTGQEATGELFFGEGSRLTVL.

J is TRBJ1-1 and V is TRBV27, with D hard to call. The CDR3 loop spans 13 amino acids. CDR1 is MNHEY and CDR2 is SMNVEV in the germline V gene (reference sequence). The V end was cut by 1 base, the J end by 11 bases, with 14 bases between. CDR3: CASSLFKGARAFF. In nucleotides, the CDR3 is TGTGCCAGCAGTTTATTTAAGGGAGCCCGGGCTTTCTTT.

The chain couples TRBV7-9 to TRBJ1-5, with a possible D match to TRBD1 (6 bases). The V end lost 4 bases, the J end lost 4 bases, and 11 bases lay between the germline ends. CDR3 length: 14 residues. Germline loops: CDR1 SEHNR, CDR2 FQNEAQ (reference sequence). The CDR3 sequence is CASSSHQGNQPQHF. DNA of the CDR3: TGTGCCAGCAGCTCTCACCAGGGGAATCAGCCCCAGCATTTT.

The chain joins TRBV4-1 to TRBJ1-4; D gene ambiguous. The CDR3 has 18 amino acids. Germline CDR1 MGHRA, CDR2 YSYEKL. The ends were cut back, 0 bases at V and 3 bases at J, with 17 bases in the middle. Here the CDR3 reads CASSQEANQARSNEKLFF. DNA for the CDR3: TGCGCCAGCAGCCAAGAAGCAAACCAGGCTCGTTCTAATGAAAAACTGTTTTTT.

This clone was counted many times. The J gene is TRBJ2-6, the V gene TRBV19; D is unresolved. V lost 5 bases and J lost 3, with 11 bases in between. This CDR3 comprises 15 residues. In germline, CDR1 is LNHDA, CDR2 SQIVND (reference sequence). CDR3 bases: TGTGCCAGTAGTCCCCGGGTCCTTGGGGCCAACGTCCTGACTTTC. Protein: CASSPRVLGANVLTF.

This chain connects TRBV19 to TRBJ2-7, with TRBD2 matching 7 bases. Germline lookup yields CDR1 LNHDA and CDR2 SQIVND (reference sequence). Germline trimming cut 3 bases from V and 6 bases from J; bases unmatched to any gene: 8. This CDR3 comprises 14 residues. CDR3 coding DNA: TGTGCCAGTAGTATGCTAGGGAGGGCCGGCGAGCAGTACTTC. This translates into CASSMLGRAGEQYF.

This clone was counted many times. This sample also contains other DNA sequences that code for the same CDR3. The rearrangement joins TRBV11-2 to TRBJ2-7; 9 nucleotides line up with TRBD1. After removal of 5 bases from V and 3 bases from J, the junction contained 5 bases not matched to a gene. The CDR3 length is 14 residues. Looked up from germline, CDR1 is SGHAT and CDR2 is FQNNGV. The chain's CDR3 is CASSPSTGGYEQYF. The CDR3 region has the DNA TGTGCCAGCAGCCCCTCGACAGGGGGCTACGAGCAGTACTTC.

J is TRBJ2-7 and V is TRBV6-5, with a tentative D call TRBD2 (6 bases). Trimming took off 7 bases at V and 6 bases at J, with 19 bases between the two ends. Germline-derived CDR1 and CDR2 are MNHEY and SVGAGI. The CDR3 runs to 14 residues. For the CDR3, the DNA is TGTGCCAGCACCCGTGGGCCGGCGGGGTTCGAGCAGTACTTC. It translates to CASTRGPAGFEQYF.

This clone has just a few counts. This CDR3 is CASSLTGLSTDTQYF. CDR3 bases: TGTGCCAGCAGCCTGACCGGCCTCAGCACAGATACGCAGTATTTT. The genes are TRBV11-2 and TRBJ2-3; no clear D gene. The CDR3 totals 15 residues. The germline V and J ends were trimmed by 5 bases and 0 bases, with 12 bases remaining between them. Germline-derived CDR1 and CDR2 are SGHAT and FQNNGV.

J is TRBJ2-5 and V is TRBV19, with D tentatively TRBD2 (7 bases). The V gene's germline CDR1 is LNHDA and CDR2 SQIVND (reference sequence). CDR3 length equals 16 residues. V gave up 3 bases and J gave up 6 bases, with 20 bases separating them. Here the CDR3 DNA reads TGTGCCAGTAGTATTTCCTCCCCCCCCGGGGGGCAGACCCAGTACTTC. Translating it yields CASSISSPPGGQTQYF.

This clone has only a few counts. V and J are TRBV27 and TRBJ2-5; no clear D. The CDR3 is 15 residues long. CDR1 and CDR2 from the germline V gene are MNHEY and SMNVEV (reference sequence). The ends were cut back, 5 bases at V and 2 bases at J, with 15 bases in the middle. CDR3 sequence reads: CASSRNSNLQETQYF. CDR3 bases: TGTGCCAGCAGTAGAAACAGTAACTTACAAGAGACCCAGTACTTC.

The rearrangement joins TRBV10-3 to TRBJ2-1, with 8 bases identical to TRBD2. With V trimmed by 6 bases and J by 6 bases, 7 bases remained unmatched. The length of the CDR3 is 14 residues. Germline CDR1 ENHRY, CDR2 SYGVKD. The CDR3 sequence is CAIREGTSANEQFF. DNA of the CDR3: TGTGCCATCAGGGAGGGGACTAGTGCCAATGAGCAGTTCTTC.

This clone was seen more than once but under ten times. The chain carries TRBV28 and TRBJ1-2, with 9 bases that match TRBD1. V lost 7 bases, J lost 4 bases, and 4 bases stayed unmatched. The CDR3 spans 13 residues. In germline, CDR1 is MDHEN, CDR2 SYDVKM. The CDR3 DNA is TGTGCCAGCAAACCGGGACAGGGCTATGGCTACACCTTC. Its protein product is CASKPGQGYGYTF.

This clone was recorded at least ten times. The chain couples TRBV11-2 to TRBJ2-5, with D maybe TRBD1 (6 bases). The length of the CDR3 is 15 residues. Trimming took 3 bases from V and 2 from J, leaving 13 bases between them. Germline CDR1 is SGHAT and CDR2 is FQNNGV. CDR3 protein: CASSLNRASQETQYF. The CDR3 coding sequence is TGTGCCAGCAGCTTGAACAGGGCTTCTCAAGAGACCCAGTACTTC. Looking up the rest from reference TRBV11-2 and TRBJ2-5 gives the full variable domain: EAGVAQSPRYKIIEKRQSVAFWCNPISGHATLYWYQQILGQGPKLLIQFQNNGVVDDSQLPKDRFSAERLKGVDSTLKIQPAKLEDSAVYLCASSLNRASQETQYFGPGTRLLVL.

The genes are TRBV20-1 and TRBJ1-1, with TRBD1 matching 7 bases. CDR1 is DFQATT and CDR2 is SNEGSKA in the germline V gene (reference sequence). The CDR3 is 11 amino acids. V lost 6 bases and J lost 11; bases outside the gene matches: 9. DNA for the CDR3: TGCAGTGCCAGGACAGGAGTTGTGGCTTTCTTT. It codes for CSARTGVVAFF.

In nucleotides, the CDR3 is TGTGCCACCAGCAGGCCAGTAGCGGGAGATTTCAATGAGCAGTTCTTC. Its protein product is CATSRPVAGDFNEQFF. V is TRBV15 and J is TRBJ2-1, with 9 bases that match TRBD2. This CDR3 contains 16 residues. Germline values: CDR1 LNHNV, CDR2 YYDKDF (reference sequence). The V and J ends lost 3 bases and 6 bases, in that order; junction bases with no gene match: 9.

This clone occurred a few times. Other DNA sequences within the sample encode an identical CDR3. CDR3 coding DNA: TGCAGCGTCGGAGGGGGGGGCAGCACAGATACGCAGTATTTT. Amino acids: CSVGGGGSTDTQYF. The V call is TRBV29-1, the J call TRBJ2-3; D is possibly TRBD2 (7 bases). Trimming took off 6 bases at V and 0 bases at J, with 13 bases between the two ends. CDR3 length: 14 residues. Germline V gene lookup returns CDR1 SQVTM and CDR2 ANQGSEA.

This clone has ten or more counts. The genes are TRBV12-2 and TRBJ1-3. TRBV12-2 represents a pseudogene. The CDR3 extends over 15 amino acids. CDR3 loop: CASRLALGLGNTIYF. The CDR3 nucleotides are TGTGCAAGTCGCTTAGCGTTAGGGCTTGGAAACACCATATATTTT.

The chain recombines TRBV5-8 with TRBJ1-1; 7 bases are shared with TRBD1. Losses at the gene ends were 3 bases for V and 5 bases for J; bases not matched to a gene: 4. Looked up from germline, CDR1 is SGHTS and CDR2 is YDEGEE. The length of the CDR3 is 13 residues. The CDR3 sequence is CASSYDRDTEAFF. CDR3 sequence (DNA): TGTGCCAGCAGCTATGACAGGGATACTGAAGCTTTCTTT.

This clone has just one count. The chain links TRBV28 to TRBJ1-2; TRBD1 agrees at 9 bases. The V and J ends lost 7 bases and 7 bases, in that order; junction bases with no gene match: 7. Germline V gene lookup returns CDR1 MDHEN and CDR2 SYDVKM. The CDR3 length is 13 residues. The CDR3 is CASTRDRAGGYTF. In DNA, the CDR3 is TGTGCCAGCACTCGGGACAGGGCAGGTGGCTACACCTTC.

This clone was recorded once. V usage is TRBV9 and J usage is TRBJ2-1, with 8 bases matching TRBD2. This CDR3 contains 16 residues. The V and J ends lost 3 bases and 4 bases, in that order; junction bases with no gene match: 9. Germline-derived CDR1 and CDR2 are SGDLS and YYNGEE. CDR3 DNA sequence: TGTGCCAGCAGCGGTTTGACTAGCGTCCTTTACAATGAGCAGTTCTTC. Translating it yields CASSGLTSVLYNEQFF.